A selection of T cell receptor beta chains follows, all from one sample in a study of T cells in tumors after PD-1 blockade. Only in-frame clones appear in the TCRdb table, and some are missing; sequencing was by immunoSEQ multiplex PCR. The table has around 1,800 clones, about three quarters seen once. The material sequenced was tumor tissue, taken before anti-PD-1 treatment. All receptors derive from a human donor with basal cell carcinoma. Both conserved end residues are part of each CDR3. The size field is filled for only some rows; it gives once, few, many or a size class.

clone_size	cdr3_length	v_call	cdr3_aa
.	13	TRBV19	CASSIYPQETQYF
once	13	TRBV5-1	CASSVGTHNEQFF
.	16	TRBV12-2	CASRLAGGLGVPEAFF
once	14	TRBV5-4	CASSPGQGRGGYTF
.	16	TRBV4-1	CASSQGKGGVLDTQYF
.	15	TRBV6-1	CASSERTSGINEQFF
.	15	TRBV19	CASSVTGISYNEQFF
few	13	TRBV29-1	CSVRVFVENEQFF
.	14	TRBV10-3	CAISESTTGSPLHF
.	12	TRBV6-5	CASSPSRGEQYF
.	13	TRBV29-1	CSAGAGGPNEQFF
.	15	TRBV13	CASRLLFAGGGEQFF
.	13	TRBV18	CASSLTTRTEAFF
.	17	TRBV5-5	CASSLEYMGQGAAGYTF
few	15	TRBV5-5	CASSSGQASNQPQHF
.	18	TRBV6-4	CASSDSFSLAGDTDTQYF
.	11	TRBV20-1	CSAARGNEQFF
few	15	TRBV27	CASTQPKRRTYEQYF
.	14	TRBV10-2	CASREDRSAQPQHF
.	13	TRBV6-5	CASSSGTLGEQYF
.	13	TRBV6-6	CASSYSQVTEAFF
large	13	TRBV6-5	CASSSGLLDTQYF